The following is a TCR beta chain sequence with its context. Its antigen is unknown. This sample was included in a study of cytomegalovirus exposure and HLA in healthy donors. With 60 Vbeta and 13 Jbeta primers, the PCR was carried out. Produced via immunoSEQ multiplex PCR; TCRdb's table is partial and in-frame only. The sample contains 150,000 to 200,000 clones, around 78% of which appear only once. The V gene end was trimmed by 4 bases and the J gene end by 2 bases; junction bases not matched to a gene: 3. Looked up from germline, CDR1 is SGHAT and CDR2 is FQNNGV. This CDR3 is built from 14 residues. Study findings and constraints: Common viral pathogens seemed, in a later analysis, to connect with several of the most significant clusters. There were some V segments, including TRBV6-2 and TRBV6-3, excluded as indistinguishable. Being productive about 87% or about 30% of the time was typical of most TCR beta V segments in an earlier analysis.

Sequenced sample: PBMCs. The clonotype comes from a woman aged 25 to 39 in good health and CMV-seropositive. V is TRBV11-2 and J is TRBJ1-2, with 8 bases matching TRBD1. The CDR3 nucleotides are TGTGCCAGCAGCTCGGCAGGGGGCAACTATGGCTACACCTTC. Protein product: CASSSAGGNYGYTF.